This T cell receptor (beta chain) appears in the sequencing data of a study of blood T cells in healthy people across ages. Overall study findings and caveats: Changes in expanded clonotypes were possibly confounded, as the CMV status of donors was unknown.

The CDR3 length is 17 residues. Trimming took 0 bases from V and 2 from J, leaving 15 bases between them. Germline assignment: CDR1 LGHNA and CDR2 YNFKEQ. Together with a sample-barcoded 5' primer, a J-beta primer mix was included in a second PCR lasting roughly 6 to 12 cycles. Template switching added a 12-random-nucleotide identifier to every cDNA molecule. TCRdb analysed the 5' RACE reads with MiXCR anew, one entry per CDR3 protein. The repertoire has about 760,000 distinct CDR3 sequences, just over 55% of them found once; the top ten carry around a quarter. Aged roughly 6 to 90, donors were systemically healthy Caucasians from Russia. Staff drew around 10 milliliters of peripheral blood from each donor. There are a few counts of this clonotype. Its antigen is unidentified.

Material: blood. The receptor's source is a man between 35 and 55 years old in good health. The chain uses TRBV4-2 and TRBJ2-3; D gene uncertain. The CDR3 DNA reads TGTGCCAGCAGCCAAGATCGATCGGTATCAGACACAGATACGCAGTATTTT. It codes for CASSQDRSVSDTDTQYF.